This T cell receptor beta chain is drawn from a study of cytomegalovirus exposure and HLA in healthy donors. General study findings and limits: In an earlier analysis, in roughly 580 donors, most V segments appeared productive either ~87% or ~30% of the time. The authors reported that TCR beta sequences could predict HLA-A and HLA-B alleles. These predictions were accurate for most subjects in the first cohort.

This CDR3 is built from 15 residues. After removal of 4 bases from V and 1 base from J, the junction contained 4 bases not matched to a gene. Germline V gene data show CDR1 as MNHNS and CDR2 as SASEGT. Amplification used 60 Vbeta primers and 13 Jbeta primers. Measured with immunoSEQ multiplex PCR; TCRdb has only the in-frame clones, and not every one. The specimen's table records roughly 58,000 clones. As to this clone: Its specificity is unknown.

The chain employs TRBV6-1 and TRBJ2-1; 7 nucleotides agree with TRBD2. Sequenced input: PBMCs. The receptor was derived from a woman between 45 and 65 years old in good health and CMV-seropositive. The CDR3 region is CASSVSGVSYNEQFF. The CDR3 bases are TGTGCCAGCAGTGTAAGCGGGGTTTCCTACAATGAGCAGTTCTTC.